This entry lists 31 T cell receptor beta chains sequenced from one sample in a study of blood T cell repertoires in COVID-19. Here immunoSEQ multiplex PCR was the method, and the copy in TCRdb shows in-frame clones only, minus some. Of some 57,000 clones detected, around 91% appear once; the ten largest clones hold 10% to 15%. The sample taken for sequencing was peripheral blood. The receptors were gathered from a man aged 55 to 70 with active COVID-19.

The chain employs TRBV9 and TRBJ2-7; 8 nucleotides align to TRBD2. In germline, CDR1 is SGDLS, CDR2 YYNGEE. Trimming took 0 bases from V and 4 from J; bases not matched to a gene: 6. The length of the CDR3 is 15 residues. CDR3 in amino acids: CASSVAPREEYEQYF. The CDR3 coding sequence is TGTGCCAGCAGCGTAGCTCCGCGGGAGGAGTACGAGCAGTACTTC.

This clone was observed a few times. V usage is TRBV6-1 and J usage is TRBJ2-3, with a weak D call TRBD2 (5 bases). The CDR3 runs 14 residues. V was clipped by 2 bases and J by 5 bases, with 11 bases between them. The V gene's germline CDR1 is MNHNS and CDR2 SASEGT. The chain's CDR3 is CASSERPRGDTQYF. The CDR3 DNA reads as TGTGCCAGCAGTGAACGTCCCCGGGGAGATACGCAGTATTTT.

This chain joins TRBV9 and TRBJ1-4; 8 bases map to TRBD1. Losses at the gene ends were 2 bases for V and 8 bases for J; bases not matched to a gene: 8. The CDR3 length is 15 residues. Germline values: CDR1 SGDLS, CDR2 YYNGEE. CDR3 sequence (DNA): TGTGCCAGCAGCGTGGGGACAGGAGGCTCAGAAAAACTGTTTTTT. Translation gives CASSVGTGGSEKLFF.

The CDR3 spells CASSQDLGLAGVEQFF. The CDR3 DNA sequence: TGTGCCAGCAGCCAGGATCTAGGACTAGCGGGAGTTGAGCAGTTCTTC. V is TRBV14 and J is TRBJ2-1, with 13 bases lining up with TRBD2. There are 16 residues in the CDR3. The germline CDR1 and CDR2 sequences are SGHDN and FVKESK. The V segment lost 3 bases and the J segment 9 bases; nucleotides outside the gene matches: 8.

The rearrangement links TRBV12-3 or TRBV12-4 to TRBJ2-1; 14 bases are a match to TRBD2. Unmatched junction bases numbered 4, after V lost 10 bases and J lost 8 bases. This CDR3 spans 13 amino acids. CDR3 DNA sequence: TGTGCCACAGGGACTAGCGGGAGCGATGAGCAGTTCTTC. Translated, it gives CATGTSGSDEQFF.

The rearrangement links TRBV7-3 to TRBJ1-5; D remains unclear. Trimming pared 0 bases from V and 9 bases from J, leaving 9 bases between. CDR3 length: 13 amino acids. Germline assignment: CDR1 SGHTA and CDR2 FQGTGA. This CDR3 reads CASSLTKERPQHF. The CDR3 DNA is TGTGCCAGCAGCTTAACCAAGGAGCGGCCCCAGCATTTT.

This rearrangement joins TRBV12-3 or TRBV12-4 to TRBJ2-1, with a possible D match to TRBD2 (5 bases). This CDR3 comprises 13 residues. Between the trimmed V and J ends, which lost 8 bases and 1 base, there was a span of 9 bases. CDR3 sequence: CASVRGSYNEQFF. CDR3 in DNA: TGTGCCAGCGTACGGGGTTCCTACAATGAGCAGTTCTTC.

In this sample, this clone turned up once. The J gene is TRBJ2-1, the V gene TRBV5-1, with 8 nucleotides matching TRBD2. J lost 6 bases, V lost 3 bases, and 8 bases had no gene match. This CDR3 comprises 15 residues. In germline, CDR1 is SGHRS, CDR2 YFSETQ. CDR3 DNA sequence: TGCGCCAGCAGCTCCCCCGAGCGGGGGTCCAATGAGCAGTTCTTC. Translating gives CASSSPERGSNEQFF.

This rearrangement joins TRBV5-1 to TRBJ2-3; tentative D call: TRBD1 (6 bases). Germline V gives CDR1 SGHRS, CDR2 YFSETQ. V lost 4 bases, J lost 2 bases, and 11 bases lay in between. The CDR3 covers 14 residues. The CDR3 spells CASSLDSHTDTQYF. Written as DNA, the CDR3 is TGCGCCAGCAGCCTGGACAGCCACACAGATACGCAGTATTTT.

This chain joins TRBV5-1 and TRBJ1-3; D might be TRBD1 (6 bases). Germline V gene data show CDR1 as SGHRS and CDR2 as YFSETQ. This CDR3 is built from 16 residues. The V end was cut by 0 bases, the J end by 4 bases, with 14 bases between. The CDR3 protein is CASSLEGELRGNTIYF. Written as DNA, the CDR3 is TGCGCCAGCAGCTTGGAGGGGGAGCTTAGGGGAAACACCATATATTTT.

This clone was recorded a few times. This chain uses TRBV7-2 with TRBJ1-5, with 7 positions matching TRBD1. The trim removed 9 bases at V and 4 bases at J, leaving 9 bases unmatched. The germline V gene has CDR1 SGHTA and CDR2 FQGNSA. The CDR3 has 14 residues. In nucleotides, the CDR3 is TGTGCCAGTAAAAGGACAGGCCAAAATCAGCCCCAGCATTTT. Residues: CASKRTGQNQPQHF.

This chain's CDR3 is CASSFGTGVGEQYF. DNA of the CDR3: TGTGCCAGCAGCTTTGGGACAGGGGTTGGTGAGCAGTACTTC. The chain combines TRBV5-6 with TRBJ2-7, with 10 bases that match TRBD1. In germline, CDR1 is SGHDT, CDR2 YYEEEE. The CDR3 consists of 14 residues. V shed 2 bases, J shed 7 bases, and the junction held 6 bases outside the gene matches.

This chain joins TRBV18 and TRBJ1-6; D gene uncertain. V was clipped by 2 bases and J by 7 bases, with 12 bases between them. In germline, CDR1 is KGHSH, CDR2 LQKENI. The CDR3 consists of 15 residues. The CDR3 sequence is CASSPGRAKNSPLHF. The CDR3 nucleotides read TGTGCCAGCTCACCAGGGAGGGCTAAGAATTCACCCCTCCACTTT.

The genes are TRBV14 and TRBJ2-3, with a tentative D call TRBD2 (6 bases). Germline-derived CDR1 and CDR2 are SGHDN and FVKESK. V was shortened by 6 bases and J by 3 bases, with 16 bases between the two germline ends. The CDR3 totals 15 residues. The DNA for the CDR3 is TGTGCCAGCAGTCTCAAGGGAGGTTTTACAGATACGCAGTATTTT. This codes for CASSLKGGFTDTQYF. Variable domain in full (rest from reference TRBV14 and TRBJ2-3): EAGVTQFPSHSVIEKGQTVTLRCDPISGHDNLYWYRRVMGKEIKFLLHFVKESKQDESGMPNNRFLAERTGGTYSTLKVQPAELEDSGVYFCASSLKGGFTDTQYFGPGTRLTVL.

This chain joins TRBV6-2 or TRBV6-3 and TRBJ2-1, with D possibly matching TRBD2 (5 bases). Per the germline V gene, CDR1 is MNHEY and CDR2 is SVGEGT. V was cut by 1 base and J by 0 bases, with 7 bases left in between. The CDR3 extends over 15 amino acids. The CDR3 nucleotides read TGTGCCAGCAGTTACTGGGAGACCTCCTACAATGAGCAGTTCTTC. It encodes CASSYWETSYNEQFF.

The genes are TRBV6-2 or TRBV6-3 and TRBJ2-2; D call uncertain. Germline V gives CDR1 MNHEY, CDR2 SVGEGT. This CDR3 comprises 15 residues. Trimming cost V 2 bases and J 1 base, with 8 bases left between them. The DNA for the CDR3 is TGTGCCAGCAGTTACCTCACTCAGAACACCGGGGAGCTGTTTTTT. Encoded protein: CASSYLTQNTGELFF.

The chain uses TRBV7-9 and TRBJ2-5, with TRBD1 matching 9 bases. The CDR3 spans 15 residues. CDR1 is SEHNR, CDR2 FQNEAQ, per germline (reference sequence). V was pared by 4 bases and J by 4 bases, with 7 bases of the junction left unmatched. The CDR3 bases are TGTGCCAGCAGCTCAAAGACAGGGGGGCGAGAGACCCAGTACTTC. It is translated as CASSSKTGGRETQYF.

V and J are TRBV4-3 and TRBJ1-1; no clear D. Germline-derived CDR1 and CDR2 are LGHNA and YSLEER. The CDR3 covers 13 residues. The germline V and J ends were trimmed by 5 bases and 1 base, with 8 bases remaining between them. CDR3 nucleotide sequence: TGCGCCAGCAGCGAATCGGGGAACACTGAAGCTTTCTTT. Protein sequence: CASSESGNTEAFF.

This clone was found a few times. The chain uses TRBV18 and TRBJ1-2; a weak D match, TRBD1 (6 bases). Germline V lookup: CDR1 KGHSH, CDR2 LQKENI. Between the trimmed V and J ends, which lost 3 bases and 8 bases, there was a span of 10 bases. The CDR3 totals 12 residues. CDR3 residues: CASSPARGGYTF. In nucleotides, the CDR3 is TGTGCCAGCTCACCGGCCAGGGGCGGCTACACCTTC. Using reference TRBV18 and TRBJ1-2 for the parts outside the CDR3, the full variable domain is NAGVMQNPRHLVRRRGQEARLRCSPMKGHSHVYWYRQLPEEGLKFMVYLQKENIIDESGMPKERFSAEFPKEGPSILRIQQVVRGDSAAYFCASSPARGGYTFGSGTRLTVV.

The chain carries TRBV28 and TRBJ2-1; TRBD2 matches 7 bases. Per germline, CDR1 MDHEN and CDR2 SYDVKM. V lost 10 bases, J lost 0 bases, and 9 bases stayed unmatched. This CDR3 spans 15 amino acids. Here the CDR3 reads CATTGGTGSYNEQFF. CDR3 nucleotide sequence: TGTGCCACTACCGGGGGGACTGGCTCCTACAATGAGCAGTTCTTC.

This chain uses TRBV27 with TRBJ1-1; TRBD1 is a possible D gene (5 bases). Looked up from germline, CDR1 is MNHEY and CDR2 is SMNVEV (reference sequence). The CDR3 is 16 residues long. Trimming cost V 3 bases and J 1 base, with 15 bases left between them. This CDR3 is CASSFLGRGGNTEAFF. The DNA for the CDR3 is TGTGCCAGCAGTTTCCTGGGTCGCGGGGGGAACACTGAAGCTTTCTTT.

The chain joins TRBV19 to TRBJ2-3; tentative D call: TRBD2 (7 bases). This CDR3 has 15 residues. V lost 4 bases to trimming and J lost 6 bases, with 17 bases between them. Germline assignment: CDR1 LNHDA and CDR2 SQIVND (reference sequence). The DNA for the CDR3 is TGTGCCAGTAGTAGGGGGCGGGAGACAGCCGATACGCAGTATTTT. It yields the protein CASSRGRETADTQYF.

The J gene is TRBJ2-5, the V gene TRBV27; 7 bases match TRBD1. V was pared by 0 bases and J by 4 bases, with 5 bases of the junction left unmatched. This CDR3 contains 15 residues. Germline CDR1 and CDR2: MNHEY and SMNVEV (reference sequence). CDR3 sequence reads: CASSLSTGQVETQYF. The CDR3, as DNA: TGTGCCAGCAGTTTATCGACAGGGCAGGTAGAGACCCAGTACTTC.

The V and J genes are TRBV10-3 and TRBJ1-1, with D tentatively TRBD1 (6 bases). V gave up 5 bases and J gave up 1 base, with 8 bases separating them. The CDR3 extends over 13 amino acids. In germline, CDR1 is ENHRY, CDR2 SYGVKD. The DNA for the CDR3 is TGTGCCATCAGTCCAGGGGCGAACACTGAAGCTTTCTTT. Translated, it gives CAISPGANTEAFF.

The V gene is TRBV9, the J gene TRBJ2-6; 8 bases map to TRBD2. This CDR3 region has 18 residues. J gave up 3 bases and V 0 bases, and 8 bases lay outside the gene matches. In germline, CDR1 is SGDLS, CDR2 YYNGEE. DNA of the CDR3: TGTGCCAGCAGCGTAGGATGGGCGGGAGGTAGTGGGGCCAACGTCCTGACTTTC. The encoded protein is CASSVGWAGGSGANVLTF.

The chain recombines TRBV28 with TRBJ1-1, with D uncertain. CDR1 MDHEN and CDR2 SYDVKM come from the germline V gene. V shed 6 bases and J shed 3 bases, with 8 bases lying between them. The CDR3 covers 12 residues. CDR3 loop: CASSSTHTEAFF. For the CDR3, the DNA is TGTGCCAGCAGCTCAACTCACACTGAAGCTTTCTTT.

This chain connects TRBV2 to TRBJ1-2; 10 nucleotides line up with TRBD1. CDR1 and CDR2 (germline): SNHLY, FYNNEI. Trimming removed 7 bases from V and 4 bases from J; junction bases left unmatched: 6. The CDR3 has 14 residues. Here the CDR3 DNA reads TGTGCCAGCACTAGGGACAGGGGAAGCTATGGCTACACCTTC. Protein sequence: CASTRDRGSYGYTF. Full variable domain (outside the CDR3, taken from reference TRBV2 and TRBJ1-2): EPEVTQTPSHQVTQMGQEVILRCVPISNHLYFYWYRQILGQKVEFLVSFYNNEISEKSEIFDDQFSVERPDGSNFTLKIRSTKLEDSAMYFCASTRDRGSYGYTFGSGTRLTVV.

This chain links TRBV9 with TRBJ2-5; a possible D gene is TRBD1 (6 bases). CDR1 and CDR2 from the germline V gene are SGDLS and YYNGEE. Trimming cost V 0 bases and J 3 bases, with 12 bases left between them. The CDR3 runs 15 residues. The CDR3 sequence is CASSVGPGAKETQYF. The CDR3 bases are TGTGCCAGCAGCGTAGGCCCAGGGGCGAAAGAGACCCAGTACTTC.

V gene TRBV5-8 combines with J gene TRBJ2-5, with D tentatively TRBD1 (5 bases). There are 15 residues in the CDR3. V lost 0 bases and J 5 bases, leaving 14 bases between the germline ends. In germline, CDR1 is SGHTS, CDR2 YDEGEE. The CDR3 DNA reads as TGTGCCAGCAGCTTGGACAGGTTTGGGCGGGAGACCCAGTACTTC. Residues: CASSLDRFGRETQYF.

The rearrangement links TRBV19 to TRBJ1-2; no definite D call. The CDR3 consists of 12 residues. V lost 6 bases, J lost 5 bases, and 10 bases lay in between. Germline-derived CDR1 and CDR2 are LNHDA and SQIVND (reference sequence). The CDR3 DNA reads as TGTGCCAGTAGCACGGGTCCATATGGCTACACCTTC. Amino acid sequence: CASSTGPYGYTF.

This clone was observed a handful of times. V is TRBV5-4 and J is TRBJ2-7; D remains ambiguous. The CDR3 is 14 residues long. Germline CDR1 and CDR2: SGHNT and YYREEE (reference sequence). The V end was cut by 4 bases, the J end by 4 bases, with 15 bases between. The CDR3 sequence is CASSQNQVGYEQYF. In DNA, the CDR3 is TGTGCCAGCAGCCAAAACCAAGTCGGGTACGAGCAGTACTTC.